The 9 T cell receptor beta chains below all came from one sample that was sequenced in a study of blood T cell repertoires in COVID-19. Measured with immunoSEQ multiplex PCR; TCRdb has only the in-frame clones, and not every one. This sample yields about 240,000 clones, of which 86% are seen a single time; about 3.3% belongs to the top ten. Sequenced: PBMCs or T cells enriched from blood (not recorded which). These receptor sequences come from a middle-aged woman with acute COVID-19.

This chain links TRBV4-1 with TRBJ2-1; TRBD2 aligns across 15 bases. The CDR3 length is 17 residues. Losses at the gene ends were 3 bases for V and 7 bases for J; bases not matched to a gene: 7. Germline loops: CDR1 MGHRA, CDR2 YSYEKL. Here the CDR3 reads CASSHYTGTSGRNEQFF. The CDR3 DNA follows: TGCGCCAGCAGCCATTACACCGGGACTAGCGGGAGGAATGAGCAGTTCTTC.

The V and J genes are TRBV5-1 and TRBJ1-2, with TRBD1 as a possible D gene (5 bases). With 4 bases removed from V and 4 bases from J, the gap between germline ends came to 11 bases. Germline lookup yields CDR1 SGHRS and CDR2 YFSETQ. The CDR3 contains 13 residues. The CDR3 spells CASSDDSVYGYTF. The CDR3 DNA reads TGCGCCAGCAGCGATGACAGTGTCTATGGCTACACCTTC.

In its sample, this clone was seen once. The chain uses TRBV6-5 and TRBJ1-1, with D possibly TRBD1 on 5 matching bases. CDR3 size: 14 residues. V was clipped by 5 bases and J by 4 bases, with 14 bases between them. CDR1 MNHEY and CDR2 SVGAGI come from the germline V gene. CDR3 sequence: CASSNFQGRTEAFF. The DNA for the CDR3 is TGTGCCAGCAGTAATTTCCAGGGTCGCACTGAAGCTTTCTTT.

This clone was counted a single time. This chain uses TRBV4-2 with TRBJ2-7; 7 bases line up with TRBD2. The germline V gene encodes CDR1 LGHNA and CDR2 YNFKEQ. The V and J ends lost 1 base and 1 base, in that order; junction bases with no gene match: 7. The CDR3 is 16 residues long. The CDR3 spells CASSQGTRETSYEQYF. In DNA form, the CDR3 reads TGTGCCAGCAGCCAAGGCACGCGGGAGACATCCTACGAGCAGTACTTC.

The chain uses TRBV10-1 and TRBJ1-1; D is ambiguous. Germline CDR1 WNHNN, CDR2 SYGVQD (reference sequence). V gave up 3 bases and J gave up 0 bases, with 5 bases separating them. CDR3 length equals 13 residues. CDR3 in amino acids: CASSDTVNTEAFF. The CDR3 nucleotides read TGCGCCAGCAGTGACACGGTGAACACTGAAGCTTTCTTT.

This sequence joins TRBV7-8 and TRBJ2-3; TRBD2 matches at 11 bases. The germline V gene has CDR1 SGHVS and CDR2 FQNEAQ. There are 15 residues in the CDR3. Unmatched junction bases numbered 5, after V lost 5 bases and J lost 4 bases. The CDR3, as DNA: TGTGCCAGCAGCACTAGCGGGAGTAGGGCAGATACGCAGTATTTT. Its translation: CASSTSGSRADTQYF. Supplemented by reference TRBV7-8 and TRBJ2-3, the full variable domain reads GAGVSQSPRYKVAKRGQDVALRCDPISGHVSLFWYQQALGQGPEFLTYFQNEAQLDKSGLPSDRFFAERPEGSVSTLKIQRTQQEDSAVYLCASSTSGSRADTQYFGPGTRLTVL.

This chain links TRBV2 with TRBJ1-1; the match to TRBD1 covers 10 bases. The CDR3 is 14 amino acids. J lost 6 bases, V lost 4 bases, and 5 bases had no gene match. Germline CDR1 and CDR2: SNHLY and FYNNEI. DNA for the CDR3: TGTGCCAGCAGTGTCGACAGGGGGCCCGCTGAAGCTTTCTTT. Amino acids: CASSVDRGPAEAFF.

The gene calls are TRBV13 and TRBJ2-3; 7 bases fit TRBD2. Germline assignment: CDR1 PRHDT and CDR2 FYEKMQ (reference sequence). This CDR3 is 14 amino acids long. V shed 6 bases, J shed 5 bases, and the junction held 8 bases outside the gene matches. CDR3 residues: CASSVAGARDTQYF. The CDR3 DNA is TGTGCCAGCAGTGTGGCGGGAGCGAGAGATACGCAGTATTTT. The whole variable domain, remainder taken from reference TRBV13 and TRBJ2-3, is AAGVIQSPRHLIKEKRETATLKCYPIPRHDTVYWYQQGPGQDPQFLISFYEKMQSDKGSIPDRFSAQQFSDYHSELNMSSLELGDSALYFCASSVAGARDTQYFGPGTRLTVL.

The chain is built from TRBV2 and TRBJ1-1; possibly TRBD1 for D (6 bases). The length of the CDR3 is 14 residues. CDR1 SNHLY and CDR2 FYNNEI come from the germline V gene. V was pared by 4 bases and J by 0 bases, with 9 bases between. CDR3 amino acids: CASSGQALNTEAFF. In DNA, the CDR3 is TGTGCCAGCAGTGGACAGGCCTTGAACACTGAAGCTTTCTTT.